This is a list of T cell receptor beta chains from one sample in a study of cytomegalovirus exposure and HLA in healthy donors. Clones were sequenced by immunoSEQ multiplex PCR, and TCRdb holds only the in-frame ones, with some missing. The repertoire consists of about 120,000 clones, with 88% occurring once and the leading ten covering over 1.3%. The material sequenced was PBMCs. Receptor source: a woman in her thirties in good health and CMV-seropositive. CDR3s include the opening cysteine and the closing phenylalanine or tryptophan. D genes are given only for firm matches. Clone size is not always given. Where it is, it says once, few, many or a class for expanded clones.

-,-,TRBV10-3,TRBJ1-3,TGTGCCATCAGTGGTGGACAAGGTGACTCTGGAAACACCATATATTTT,CAISGGQGDSGNTIYF
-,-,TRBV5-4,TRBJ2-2,TGTGCCAGCAGCTTAGGGACTGCGAACACCGGGGAGCTGTTTTTT,CASSLGTANTGELFF
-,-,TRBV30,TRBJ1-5,TGTGCCTGGAGCCTCGACAGTCGTCAGCCCCAGCATTTT,CAWSLDSRQPQHF
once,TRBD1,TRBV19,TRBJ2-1,TGTGCCAGTAGGGGACAGGTTGACAATGAGCAGTTCTTC,CASRGQVDNEQFF
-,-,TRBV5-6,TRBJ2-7,TGTGCCAGCAGCTTCGGACGCAGGAGGGGCTCCTACGAGCAGTACTTC,CASSFGRRRGSYEQYF
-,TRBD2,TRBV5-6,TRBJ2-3,TGTGCCAGCAGCGGAGGTACTAGCGGCACAGATACGCAGTATTTT,CASSGGTSGTDTQYF
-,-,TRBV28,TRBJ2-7,TGTGCCAGCAGTTTAACCGGACTGGCCTACGAGCAGTACTTC,CASSLTGLAYEQYF
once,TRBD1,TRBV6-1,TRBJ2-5,TGTGCCAGCAGTGAAGCTGTGGACAGGGCTAGAGAGACCCAGTACTTC,CASSEAVDRARETQYF
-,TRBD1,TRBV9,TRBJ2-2,TGTGCCAGCAAGGGACAGGGGAACACCGGGGAGCTGTTTTTT,CASKGQGNTGELFF
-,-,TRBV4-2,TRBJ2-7,TGTGCCAGCAGCCAGGCATTGGGCAGCCACTACGAGCAGTACTTC,CASSQALGSHYEQYF
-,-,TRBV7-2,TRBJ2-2,TGTGCCAGCAGCTTAGCGGCTTGGGGGGCGAACACCGGGGAGCTGTTTTTT,CASSLAAWGANTGELFF
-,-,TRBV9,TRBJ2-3,TGTGCCAGCAGCCTCCAGCGGTACAGCGACGCAGATACGCAGTATTTT,CASSLQRYSDADTQYF
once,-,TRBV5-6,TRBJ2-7,TGTGCCAGTTCACTAGGACTTGGCTCCTACGAGCAGTACTTC,CASSLGLGSYEQYF
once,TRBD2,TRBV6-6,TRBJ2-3,TGTGCCAGCAGAAGGGGGGCTAGCGGGAGTTTGGATACGCAGTATTTT,CASRRGASGSLDTQYF
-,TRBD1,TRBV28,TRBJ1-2,TGTGCCAGCAGTTCAGGACAGGGCGGGTGGTATGGCTACACCTTC,CASSSGQGGWYGYTF
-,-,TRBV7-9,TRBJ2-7,TGTGCCAGCAGCGGGGGGAAGACCTACGAGCAGTACTTC,CASSGGKTYEQYF
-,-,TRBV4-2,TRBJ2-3,TGTGCCAGCAGCCAAAAGGGGGAGATCACAGATACGCAGTATTTT,CASSQKGEITDTQYF
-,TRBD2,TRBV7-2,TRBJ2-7,TGTGCCAGCAGCGCCTCCGGGACTAGGTCCTACGAGCAGTACTTC,CASSASGTRSYEQYF
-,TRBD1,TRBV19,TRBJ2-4,TGTGCCAGTAGCTCCGACAGGGATGACATTCAGTACTTC,CASSSDRDDIQYF
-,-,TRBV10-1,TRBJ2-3,TGCGCCAGCAGTACAATAAGGCGGTACAGCACAGATACGCAGTATTTT,CASSTIRRYSTDTQYF
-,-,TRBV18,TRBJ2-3,TGTGCCAGCTCACCACCTAGTTCCCCTAGCACAGATACGCAGTATTTT,CASSPPSSPSTDTQYF
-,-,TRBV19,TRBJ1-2,TGTGCCAGTAGTACCCGAGGCGGGATGGGTGGCTACACCTTC,CASSTRGGMGGYTF
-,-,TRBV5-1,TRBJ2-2,TGCGCCAGCAGTCCAGGGGGAGGCACCGGGGAGCTGTTTTTT,CASSPGGGTGELFF
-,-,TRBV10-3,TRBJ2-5,TGTGCCATCAGTGAGTCGCTAGCCGAAGAGACCCAGTACTTC,CAISESLAEETQYF
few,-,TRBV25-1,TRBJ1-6,TGTGCCAGCAGTGAACTTACAGATAATTCACCCCTCCACTTT,CASSELTDNSPLHF
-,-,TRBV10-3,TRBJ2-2,TGTGCCATCAGTGAAACAGGGCCGAACACCGGGGAGCTGTTTTTT,CAISETGPNTGELFF
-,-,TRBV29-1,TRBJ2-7,TGCAGCGTTGAGGGCAGTTCCTACGAGCAGTACTTC,CSVEGSSYEQYF
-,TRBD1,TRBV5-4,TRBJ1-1,TGTGCCAGCAGCCGAGGGGGGACAGGGGGCCGGAACACTGAAGCTTTCTTT,CASSRGGTGGRNTEAFF
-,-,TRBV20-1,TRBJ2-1,TGCAGTGCTACAATTTACAATGAGCAGTTCTTC,CSATIYNEQFF
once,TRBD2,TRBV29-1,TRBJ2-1,TGCAGCGTTGGATGGACTAGCGGCTACAATGAGCAGTTCTTC,CSVGWTSGYNEQFF
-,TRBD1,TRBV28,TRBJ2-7,TGTGCCAGCAGTTTATCGGGGACAGGGGGTAGCGAGCAGTACTTC,CASSLSGTGGSEQYF
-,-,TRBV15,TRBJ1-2,TGTGCCACCCTCGGGGCAGGTGGGGACTCTAACTATGGCTACACCTTC,CATLGAGGDSNYGYTF
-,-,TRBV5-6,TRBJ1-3,TGTGCCAGCAGCTTCGGGGTCGGAAACACCATATATTTT,CASSFGVGNTIYF
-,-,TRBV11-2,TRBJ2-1,TGTGCCAGCAGCTTAGTTCGAGATCTCACCTACAATGAGCAGTTCTTC,CASSLVRDLTYNEQFF
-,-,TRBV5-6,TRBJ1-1,TGTGCCAGCAGCCTCCCCCCGGGAATCGAAGCTTTCTTT,CASSLPPGIEAFF
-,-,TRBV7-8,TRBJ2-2,TGTGCCAGCAGCCGCGGGGGCGGGTCCGGGGAGCTGTTTTTT,CASSRGGGSGELFF
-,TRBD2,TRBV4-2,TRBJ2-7,TGTGCCAGCAGCCAAGGGGGACTAGCGGGAGTCTACGAGCAGTACTTC,CASSQGGLAGVYEQYF
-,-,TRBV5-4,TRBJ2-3,TGTGCCAGCAGCTTGCGGAGGGGTACAGATACGCAGTATTTT,CASSLRRGTDTQYF
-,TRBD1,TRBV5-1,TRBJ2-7,TGCGCCAGCAGCTTGTCGGGACAGGTCCGTTACGAGCAGTACTTC,CASSLSGQVRYEQYF
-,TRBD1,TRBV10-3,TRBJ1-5,TGTGCCATCAGTTCGGACAGGGGCCAGCCCCAGCATTTT,CAISSDRGQPQHF
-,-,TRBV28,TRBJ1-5,TGTGCCAGCAGTCCCCGTAGGGACGCGGGGCTCAATCAGCCCCAGCATTTT,CASSPRRDAGLNQPQHF
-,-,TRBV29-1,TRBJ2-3,TGCAGCGCCCCGAGGAGCGGGAGCACAGATACGCAGTATTTT,CSAPRSGSTDTQYF
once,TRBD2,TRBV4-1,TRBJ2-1,TGCGCCAGCAGCCAAGACGGGGGAGGGCCTAGGAATGAGCAGTTCTTC,CASSQDGGGPRNEQFF
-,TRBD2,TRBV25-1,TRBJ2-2,TGTGCCAGCAGTGAATCGAATGCGGGAGGGCCTAACACCGGGGAGCTGTTTTTT,CASSESNAGGPNTGELFF
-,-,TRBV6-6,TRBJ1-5,TGTGCCAGCAGTTCCGCGGTGAGGAGCAATCAGCCCCAGCATTTT,CASSSAVRSNQPQHF
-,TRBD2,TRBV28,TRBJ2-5,TGTGCCAGCAGTACTAGCGCGGAGACCCAGTACTTC,CASSTSAETQYF
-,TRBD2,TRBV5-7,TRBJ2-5,TGTGCCAGCAGCCCCCCACTAGCGGGGGGGCGAGAGACCCAGTACTTC,CASSPPLAGGRETQYF
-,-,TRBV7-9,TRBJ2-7,TGTGCCAGCAGCCCCCTGACTGCCGCCTACGAGCAGTACTTC,CASSPLTAAYEQYF
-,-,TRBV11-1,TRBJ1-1,TGTGCCAGCAGCTATCGGGCCACTAGCACTGAAGCTTTCTTT,CASSYRATSTEAFF
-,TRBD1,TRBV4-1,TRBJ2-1,TGCGCCAGCAGCCAAGACGGACAGGGTACGGATGAGCAGTTCTTC,CASSQDGQGTDEQFF
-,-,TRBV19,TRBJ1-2,TGTGCCAGTAGTCCCGACAGGCTCCGTGGCTACACCTTC,CASSPDRLRGYTF
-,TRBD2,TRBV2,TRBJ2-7,TGTGCCAGCAGGGCTAGCGGGCTATACGAGCAGTACTTC,CASRASGLYEQYF
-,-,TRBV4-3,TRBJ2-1,TGCGCCAGCAGCCAAGACACTAGGCGGACCTACAATGAGCAGTTCTTC,CASSQDTRRTYNEQFF
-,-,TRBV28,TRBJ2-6,TGTGCCAGCAGCGCCCTCGGACAGCCCTTGAGCTCTGGGGCCAACGTCCTGACTTTC,CASSALGQPLSSGANVLTF
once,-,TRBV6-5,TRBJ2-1,TGTGCCACCCACCGGGGTGAGGAGCAGTTCTTC,CATHRGEEQFF